A single sample gave rise to the 25 T cell receptor beta chains below, sequenced in a study of cytomegalovirus exposure and HLA in healthy donors. TCRdb keeps only in-frame clones here, not all; method: immunoSEQ multiplex PCR. The data show some 180,000 clones, more than 75% seen once. The material sequenced was PBMCs. The receptors were gathered from a man under 40 in good health and CMV-seropositive.

The V gene is TRBV5-6, the J gene TRBJ2-2; D is possibly TRBD1 or TRBD2 (5 bases each). This CDR3 has 17 residues. CDR1 is SGHDT and CDR2 is YYEEEE in the germline V gene. The V gene lost 0 bases and the J gene lost 0 bases, with 12 bases spanning the gap. The CDR3 sequence is CASSLEGPAANTGELFF. CDR3 nucleotide sequence: TGTGCCAGCAGCTTGGAGGGGCCAGCGGCGAACACCGGGGAGCTGTTTTTT. The full variable domain, its missing parts supplied by reference TRBV5-6 and TRBJ2-2, is DAGVTQSPTHLIKTRGQQVTLRCSPKSGHDTVSWYQQALGQGPQFIFQYYEEEERQRGNFPDRFSGHQFPNYSSELNVNALLLGDSALYLCASSLEGPAANTGELFFGEGSRLTVL.

The table lists this clone with a few counts. This chain links TRBV7-9 with TRBJ2-1; no clear D gene. The CDR3 runs to 14 residues. Germline V gives CDR1 SEHNR, CDR2 FQNEAQ (reference sequence). Trimming shortened V by 7 bases and J by 6 bases, and 16 bases separated the two germline ends. The CDR3 sequence: CASNRVSRSNEQFF. The CDR3 coding sequence is TGTGCCAGCAATCGGGTCAGCAGGAGCAATGAGCAGTTCTTC.

The chain uses TRBV19 and TRBJ1-1, with 9 bases matching TRBD1. The trim removed 6 bases at V and 0 bases at J, leaving 5 bases unmatched. Germline CDR1 LNHDA, CDR2 SQIVND (reference sequence). CDR3 length equals 15 residues. The DNA for the CDR3 is TGTGCCAGTAGAGGGACAGGGCTCCTGAACACTGAAGCTTTCTTT. It specifies CASRGTGLLNTEAFF.

This clone has just one count. The chain joins TRBV6-5 to TRBJ1-5; no firm D call. Germline CDR1 MNHEY, CDR2 SVGAGI. CDR3 length: 13 amino acids. Trimming took 8 bases from V and 2 from J, leaving 10 bases between them. CDR3 in amino acids: CASAGSGNQPQHF. CDR3 DNA sequence: TGTGCCAGCGCTGGGTCTGGCAATCAGCCCCAGCATTTT.

The chain has TRBV6-4 and TRBJ2-2; no reliable D call. The CDR3 loop spans 13 amino acids. Germline CDR1 reads MRHNA; CDR2 reads SNTAGT. Trimming took 4 bases from V and 2 from J, leaving 5 bases between them. Here the CDR3 reads CASSAKNTGELFF. DNA of the CDR3: TGTGCCAGCAGTGCTAAAAACACCGGGGAGCTGTTTTTT.

J is TRBJ2-5 and V is TRBV9, with D unresolved. The CDR3 length is 15 residues. Germline CDR1 reads SGDLS; CDR2 reads YYNGEE. Trimming left V 4 bases short and J 5 bases short, with 18 bases between. For the CDR3, the DNA is TGTGCCAGCAGCCCCCTTCTCTCTGGGGTCGAGACCCAGTACTTC. It encodes CASSPLLSGVETQYF. The whole variable domain, filled in from reference TRBV9 and TRBJ2-5, reads DSGVTQTPKHLITATGQRVTLRCSPRSGDLSVYWYQQSLDQGLQFLIQYYNGEERAKGNILERFSAQQFPDLHSELNLSSLELGDSALYFCASSPLLSGVETQYFGPGTRLLVL.

The rearrangement uses TRBV4-3 and TRBJ1-1; D not resolved. V shed 3 bases and J shed 0 bases, with 11 bases lying between them. The germline V gene encodes CDR1 LGHNA and CDR2 YSLEER. CDR3 length: 15 amino acids. The CDR3 sequence: CASSQSHLMNTEAFF. The CDR3 nucleotides read TGCGCCAGCAGCCAGAGCCACCTCATGAACACTGAAGCTTTCTTT.

The DNA for the CDR3 is TGCGCCAGCAGCCCCTCCCCCGGGGAACGGGAGCCCCAGCATTTT. It specifies CASSPSPGEREPQHF. V gene TRBV5-1 combines with J gene TRBJ1-5; D not certain. The CDR3 consists of 15 residues. Germline assignment: CDR1 SGHRS and CDR2 YFSETQ. Trimming cost V 4 bases and J 8 bases, with 19 bases left between them.

This chain uses TRBV5-8 with TRBJ1-5; a weak D match, TRBD1 (5 bases). This CDR3 contains 14 residues. V lost 4 bases and J lost 4, with 12 bases in between. Germline loops: CDR1 SGHTS, CDR2 YDEGEE. The CDR3 DNA reads as TGTGCCAGCAGCCCATGGGACGAAAATCAGCCCCAGCATTTT. Protein product: CASSPWDENQPQHF.

The chain couples TRBV9 to TRBJ2-3; D unresolved. Looked up from germline, CDR1 is SGDLS and CDR2 is YYNGEE. The CDR3 contains 14 residues. V lost 0 bases, J lost 6 bases, and 11 bases lay in between. CDR3 nucleotide sequence: TGTGCCAGCAGCGTAGATGGGATTCGGGATACGCAGTATTTT. As protein: CASSVDGIRDTQYF.

V gene TRBV28 combines with J gene TRBJ1-5; D gene unclear. Trimming removed 6 bases from V and 1 base from J, with 13 bases in between. Looked up from germline, CDR1 is MDHEN and CDR2 is SYDVKM. This CDR3 is 15 amino acids long. CDR3 sequence reads: CASRPQTGSNQPQHF. The CDR3 region has the DNA TGTGCCAGCAGGCCCCAAACTGGGAGCAATCAGCCCCAGCATTTT.

V and J are TRBV11-2 and TRBJ2-2; 10 bases are a match to TRBD1. V lost 5 bases and J lost 6; bases outside the gene matches: 3. CDR1 and CDR2 from the germline V gene are SGHAT and FQNNGV. The CDR3 runs to 14 residues. CDR3 residues: CASSHGQGAGELFF. The DNA for the CDR3 is TGTGCCAGCAGCCACGGACAGGGGGCCGGGGAGCTGTTTTTT. Combining the CDR3 with reference TRBV11-2 and TRBJ2-2 gives the whole variable domain EAGVAQSPRYKIIEKRQSVAFWCNPISGHATLYWYQQILGQGPKLLIQFQNNGVVDDSQLPKDRFSAERLKGVDSTLKIQPAKLEDSAVYLCASSHGQGAGELFFGEGSRLTVL.

This clone showed up just once. CDR3 loop: CASSLVGTSYEQYF. CDR3 nucleotides: TGTGCCAGCAGCCTCGTGGGGACGTCTTACGAGCAGTACTTC. This sequence joins TRBV7-9 and TRBJ2-7; perhaps D is TRBD1 or TRBD2 (5 bases each). Germline V CDR1 and CDR2: SEHNR, FQNEAQ (reference sequence). The length of the CDR3 is 14 residues. Trimming stripped 5 bases from V and 4 bases from J, with 15 bases between.

The genes are TRBV11-3 and TRBJ2-1; D tentatively reads TRBD1 or TRBD2 (6 bases each). V lost 0 bases and J lost 9, with 15 bases in between. Germline V CDR1 and CDR2: SGHNT, YENEEA. The CDR3 spans 15 residues. CDR3 bases: TGTGCCAGCAGCTTAGATTCCCCGGGGGCAGGTGAGCAGTTCTTC. This codes for CASSLDSPGAGEQFF.

The chain combines TRBV28 with TRBJ2-2, with 9 bases aligning to TRBD2. CDR3 size: 15 residues. Germline CDR1 and CDR2: MDHEN and SYDVKM. The junction had 6 bases not matched to a gene; V was cut back by 3 bases and J by 7 bases. The DNA for the CDR3 is TGTGCCAGCAGTTTTCGCGGGAGGGCCGTCGGGGAGCTGTTTTTT. Encoded protein: CASSFRGRAVGELFF.

The J gene is TRBJ2-3, the V gene TRBV25-1; D not resolved. The germline CDR1 and CDR2 sequences are MGHDK and SYGVNS. The CDR3 runs to 14 residues. Deletions cut 5 bases from V and 3 bases from J, with 12 bases between. CDR3 sequence: CASSYSKGTDTQYF. CDR3 in DNA: TGTGCCAGCAGTTATTCAAAAGGGACAGATACGCAGTATTTT.

The chain employs TRBV27 and TRBJ2-1; D is perhaps TRBD2 (5 bases). The CDR3 is 13 residues long. Between the trimmed V and J ends, which lost 8 bases and 9 bases, there was a span of 17 bases. Germline values: CDR1 MNHEY, CDR2 SMNVEV (reference sequence). The CDR3 DNA reads TGTGCCAGCGGCGTGTCGTTTGGGAGTGAGCAGTTCTTC. Its translation is CASGVSFGSEQFF.

The V gene is TRBV6-1, the J gene TRBJ1-2; D is perhaps TRBD1 (6 bases). The CDR3 contains 11 residues. Per germline, CDR1 MNHNS and CDR2 SASEGT. V was clipped by 6 bases and J by 7 bases, with 9 bases between them. CDR3 coding DNA: TGTGCCAGCAGAGGACAGCTTGGCTACACCTTC. Residues: CASRGQLGYTF.

The chain uses TRBV19 and TRBJ1-5; TRBD1 might be the D (6 bases). There are 15 residues in the CDR3. The V end was cut by 4 bases, the J end by 1 base, with 11 bases between. The germline gives CDR1 LNHDA, CDR2 SQIVND (reference sequence). CDR3 nucleotide sequence: TGTGCCAGTAGTACCGTACAGGGAAGCAATCAGCCCCAGCATTTT. Its protein product is CASSTVQGSNQPQHF.

The chain combines TRBV5-1 with TRBJ2-3; the D gene is possibly TRBD2 (6 bases). CDR3 length equals 17 residues. The germline V gene has CDR1 SGHRS and CDR2 YFSETQ. The ends were cut back, 1 base at V and 2 bases at J, with 17 bases in the middle. CDR3: CASSLYGGSGLTDTQYF. CDR3 nucleotides: TGCGCCAGCAGCTTGTATGGGGGGTCGGGGCTCACAGATACGCAGTATTTT.

The V and J genes are TRBV5-1 and TRBJ2-1; the match to TRBD2 covers 11 bases. Germline CDR1 is SGHRS and CDR2 is YFSETQ. V was clipped by 4 bases and J by 7 bases; unmatched bases: 7. The CDR3 has 15 amino acids. CDR3 coding DNA: TGCGCCAGCAGCCTTATGACTAGCGGGATAAATGAGCAGTTCTTC. Its translation: CASSLMTSGINEQFF.

The genes are TRBV10-3 and TRBJ2-1; TRBD2 matches at 8 bases. The trim removed 4 bases at V and 2 bases at J, leaving 7 bases unmatched. Germline-derived CDR1 and CDR2 are ENHRY and SYGVKD. CDR3 length: 16 residues. The CDR3 DNA sequence: TGTGCCATCAGTGGGGAAGCGGGGGCTACCTACAATGAGCAGTTCTTC. It is translated as CAISGEAGATYNEQFF.

The chain links TRBV2 to TRBJ1-1, with a weak D call TRBD1 (5 bases). The CDR3 loop spans 15 amino acids. Trimming took 5 bases from V and 2 from J, leaving 15 bases between them. Per the germline V gene, CDR1 is SNHLY and CDR2 is FYNNEI. In nucleotides, the CDR3 is TGTGCCAGCAGTTCCGGGGGGGTACAAAACACTGAAGCTTTCTTT. Protein sequence: CASSSGGVQNTEAFF.

The rearrangement joins TRBV2 to TRBJ1-5; D is ambiguous. The CDR3 covers 15 residues. V was clipped by 1 base and J by 0 bases, with 7 bases between them. Germline V lookup: CDR1 SNHLY, CDR2 FYNNEI. The DNA for the CDR3 is TGTGCCAGCAGTGAAGGAACAAATAGCAATCAGCCCCAGCATTTT. Encoded protein: CASSEGTNSNQPQHF. The whole variable domain, filled in from reference TRBV2 and TRBJ1-5, reads EPEVTQTPSHQVTQMGQEVILRCVPISNHLYFYWYRQILGQKVEFLVSFYNNEISEKSEIFDDQFSVERPDGSNFTLKIRSTKLEDSAMYFCASSEGTNSNQPQHFGDGTRLSIL.

The rearrangement uses TRBV5-5 and TRBJ2-2; TRBD1 matches 8 bases. V trimming: 1 base; J trimming: 8 bases; junction bases outside the gene matches: 1. The CDR3 consists of 13 residues. CDR1 and CDR2 from the germline V gene are SGHKS and YYEKEE (reference sequence). CDR3 protein: CASSLQGAGELFF. CDR3 bases: TGTGCCAGCAGCTTGCAGGGGGCAGGGGAGCTGTTTTTT.